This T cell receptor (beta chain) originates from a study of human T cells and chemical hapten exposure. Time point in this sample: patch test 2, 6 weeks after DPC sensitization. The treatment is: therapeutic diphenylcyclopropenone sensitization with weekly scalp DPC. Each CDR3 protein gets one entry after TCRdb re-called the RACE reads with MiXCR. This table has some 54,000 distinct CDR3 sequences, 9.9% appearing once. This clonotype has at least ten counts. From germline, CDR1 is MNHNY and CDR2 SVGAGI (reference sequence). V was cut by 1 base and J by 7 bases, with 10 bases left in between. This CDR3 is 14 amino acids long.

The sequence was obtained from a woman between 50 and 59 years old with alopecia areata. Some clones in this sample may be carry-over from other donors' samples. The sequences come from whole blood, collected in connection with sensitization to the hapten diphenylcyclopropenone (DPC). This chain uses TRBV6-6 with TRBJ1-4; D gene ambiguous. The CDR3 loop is CASSYFPQSEKLFF. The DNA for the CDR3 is TGTGCCAGCAGTTACTTTCCCCAGAGTGAAAAACTGTTTTTT.